This T cell receptor (beta chain) derives from a study of identical twins. TCRdb called the 5' RACE reads again in MiXCR, with one record for every CDR3 protein. The table records about 470,000 distinct CDR3 sequences, approximately 24% of them present only once. Notes on this clonotype: The antigen is undetermined.

With V trimmed by 8 bases and J by 4 bases, 14 bases remained unmatched. Germline V gene sequence: CDR1 LGHDT, CDR2 YNNKEL (reference sequence). This CDR3 is 15 amino acids long. Points from the study as a whole: Out-of-frame alpha sequences common to twins exhibited an excess of low generation probability. Cross-sectional statistics, not tracking of the same donors, supported the conclusions.

The same sample was also studied in work on T cells expressing NK-cell markers. That source notes: Dominant NKG2C+ clonotypes made up roughly 1.0-8% of CD8+ T cells in a handful of donors. These same clonotypes (in several donors) also led the CD3+CD56-NKG2C+ fraction.

The sequenced material came from CD4+ T cells sorted from blood. The rearrangement joins TRBV3-1 to TRBJ2-7; TRBD1 aligns across 7 bases. The receptor was derived from a woman under 30 in good health. The CDR3 DNA sequence: TGTGCCAGCGCCCTAAGGAAGGGGGCCGCTTACGAGCAGTACTTC. This encodes CASALRKGAAYEQYF.